The clone carrying this T cell receptor beta chain was counted a single time. This record belongs to a study of T cell changes during pregnancy in multiple sclerosis. V lost 1 base to trimming and J lost 4 bases, with 8 bases between them. CDR3 size: 14 residues. Germline V gene lookup returns CDR1 SGHVS and CDR2 FQNEAQ. Some clones are missing from TCRdb's copy, which holds only in-frame ones; the method was immunoSEQ multiplex PCR. Among some 94,000 clones listed, approximately 90% were seen once. The receptor was derived from a female donor in good health, enrolled as a control in a pregnancy study. The V gene is TRBV7-8, the J gene TRBJ1-5; D remains unclear. Sequences were derived from peripheral blood, sampled in the first trimester of pregnancy. CDR3 nucleotides: TGTGCCAGCAGCTTAGTTATCGGGAATCAGCCCCAGCATTTT. This gives the protein CASSLVIGNQPQHF.